The 30 T cell receptor beta chains given below trace back to one sample, sequenced in a study of technical replicates of blood from a few donors. TCRdb's copy holds only in-frame clones and misses some; the assay was immunoSEQ multiplex PCR. Found here are tens of thousands of clones, 95% to 98% of them singletons; the top ten hold roughly 0.2%. The sequenced sample was T cells isolated from PBMCs. These receptors were collected from a human donor in good health.

This chain connects TRBV19 to TRBJ1-2; 7 bases align to TRBD1. The J segment lost 2 bases and the V segment lost 4 bases, leaving 7 bases of the junction unmatched. CDR1 LNHDA and CDR2 SQIVND come from the germline V gene (reference sequence). The CDR3 sequence is 15 residues long. The CDR3 sequence: CASSNPTGNNYGYTF. CDR3 coding DNA: TGTGCCAGTAGTAACCCGACAGGGAACAACTATGGCTACACCTTC. The whole variable domain, filled in from reference TRBV19 and TRBJ1-2, reads DGGITQSPKYLFRKEGQNVTLSCEQNLNHDAMYWYRQDPGQGLRLIYYSQIVNDFQKGDIAEGYSVSREKKESFPLTVTSAQKNPTAFYLCASSNPTGNNYGYTFGSGTRLTVV.

The gene calls are TRBV19 and TRBJ2-7; 10 bases align to TRBD1. The CDR3 covers 14 residues. V was clipped by 1 base and J by 5 bases; unmatched bases: 2. CDR1 is LNHDA and CDR2 is SQIVND in the germline V gene (reference sequence). This CDR3 reads CASSIAGTGDEQYF. In DNA, the CDR3 is TGTGCCAGTAGTATAGCCGGGACAGGGGACGAGCAGTACTTC.

CDR3 in amino acids: CATSNRGEQYF. Here the CDR3 DNA reads TGTGCCACCAGCAACCGGGGCGAGCAGTACTTC. The chain combines TRBV15 with TRBJ2-7, with D perhaps matching TRBD2 (5 bases). Germline V gene sequence: CDR1 LNHNV, CDR2 YYDKDF (reference sequence). Trimming removed 4 bases from V and 6 bases from J, with 7 bases in between. The CDR3 extends over 11 amino acids.

The chain combines TRBV23-1 with TRBJ2-7; 9 bases are shared with TRBD1. TRBV23-1 is treated as an ORF (open reading frame) with a function not yet certain. Germline trimming cut 1 base from V and 2 bases from J; bases unmatched to any gene: 3. The CDR3 totals 15 residues. This CDR3 is CASSQLRDRAYEQYF. The CDR3 nucleotides are TGCGCCAGCAGTCAATTACGGGACAGGGCCTACGAGCAGTACTTC.

V and J are TRBV4-3 and TRBJ1-1; D perhaps matches TRBD1 (6 bases). Germline assignment: CDR1 LGHNA and CDR2 YSLEER. The CDR3 totals 17 residues. V dropped 0 bases and J dropped 4 bases, with 18 bases sitting between them. This chain's CDR3 is CASSQEGGRLVCTEAFF. The CDR3 nucleotides read TGCGCCAGCAGCCAAGAGGGGGGGCGTTTAGTTTGCACTGAAGCTTTCTTT.

The J gene is TRBJ1-1, the V gene TRBV28, with D possibly matching TRBD1 (6 bases). V lost 6 bases and J 4 bases, leaving 15 bases between the germline ends. This CDR3 spans 14 amino acids. Looked up from germline, CDR1 is MDHEN and CDR2 is SYDVKM. CDR3 protein: CASSVTGIGTEAFF. The CDR3, as DNA: TGTGCCAGCAGCGTTACAGGGATCGGCACTGAAGCTTTCTTT.

In DNA, the CDR3 is TGTGCCAGCTCACCACTGTCTAGCGGTATCTACGAGCAGTACTTC. Its protein is CASSPLSSGIYEQYF. This rearrangement joins TRBV18 to TRBJ2-7; 7 bases map to TRBD2. The CDR3 spans 15 residues. Germline trimming cut 1 base from V and 3 bases from J; bases unmatched to any gene: 6. Germline CDR1 and CDR2: KGHSH and LQKENI. Full variable domain (outside the CDR3, taken from reference TRBV18 and TRBJ2-7): NAGVMQNPRHLVRRRGQEARLRCSPMKGHSHVYWYRQLPEEGLKFMVYLQKENIIDESGMPKERFSAEFPKEGPSILRIQQVVRGDSAAYFCASSPLSSGIYEQYFGPGTRLTVT.

The CDR3 nucleotides are TGTGCCAGCAGCTTAGTTCTAGTGGGCTACGAGCAGTACTTC. Translating gives CASSLVLVGYEQYF. The chain employs TRBV11-2 and TRBJ2-7; D is unresolved. The CDR3 loop spans 14 amino acids. Trimming left V 1 base short and J 3 bases short, with 10 bases between. Germline V gene sequence: CDR1 SGHAT, CDR2 FQNNGV.

The chain has TRBV18 and TRBJ2-7, with 9 bases aligning to TRBD1. In germline, CDR1 is KGHSH, CDR2 LQKENI. V gave up 6 bases and J gave up 6 bases; unmatched junction bases: 9. This CDR3 contains 14 residues. CDR3 sequence (DNA): TGTGCCAGCTCCTATGGGACAGGGTTGTCCGAGCAGTACTTC. Encoded protein: CASSYGTGLSEQYF.

The gene calls are TRBV5-1 and TRBJ2-7; D is unresolved. The CDR3 loop spans 12 amino acids. The germline CDR1 and CDR2 sequences are SGHRS and YFSETQ. V lost 0 bases and J 7 bases, leaving 8 bases between the germline ends. The CDR3 is CASSLVGREQYF. The CDR3 DNA reads TGCGCCAGCAGCTTGGTGGGCCGAGAGCAGTACTTC.

The chain is built from TRBV7-3 and TRBJ1-1; D possibly corresponds to TRBD1 (6 bases). Trimming removed 4 bases at V and 0 bases at J, with 15 bases between. The CDR3 is 16 residues long. Germline-derived CDR1 and CDR2 are SGHTA and FQGTGA. Here the CDR3 reads CASSSMGGGMNTEAFF. The CDR3 nucleotides are TGTGCCAGCAGCTCGATGGGGGGGGGCATGAACACTGAAGCTTTCTTT. Complete variable domain (other parts from reference TRBV7-3 and TRBJ1-1): GAGVSQTPSNKVTEKGKYVELRCDPISGHTALYWYRQSLGQGPEFLIYFQGTGAADDSGLPNDRFFAVRPEGSVSTLKIQRTERGDSAVYLCASSSMGGGMNTEAFFGQGTRLTVV.

This chain uses TRBV4-1 with TRBJ2-3; 8 bases align to TRBD2. The CDR3 contains 17 residues. Germline V gene sequence: CDR1 MGHRA, CDR2 YSYEKL. Trimming took 5 bases from V and 3 from J; bases not matched to a gene: 13. CDR3 amino acids: CASSIGLAGVSTDTQYF. The CDR3 nucleotides are TGCGCCAGCAGCATAGGACTAGCTGGAGTTTCAACAGATACGCAGTATTTT.

The V call is TRBV29-1, the J call TRBJ1-2, with a possible D match to TRBD1 (6 bases). This CDR3 is built from 14 residues. Trimming pared 5 bases from V and 0 bases from J, leaving 13 bases between. Germline-derived CDR1 and CDR2 are SQVTM and ANQGSEA. CDR3 nucleotide sequence: TGCAGCGTTCGGGGGGGCAGTGCTAACTATGGCTACACCTTC. This encodes CSVRGGSANYGYTF.

This clone was observed once. The chain joins TRBV19 to TRBJ1-5, with TRBD1 matching 7 bases. The CDR3 totals 15 residues. Germline V lookup: CDR1 LNHDA, CDR2 SQIVND (reference sequence). The junction had 12 bases not matched to a gene; V was cut back by 9 bases and J by 4 bases. The CDR3 reads CASIRQGGGNQPQHF. DNA of the CDR3: TGTGCCAGCATAAGACAGGGAGGAGGTAATCAGCCCCAGCATTTT. The entire variable domain, with the rest obtained from reference TRBV19 and TRBJ1-5, is as follows: DGGITQSPKYLFRKEGQNVTLSCEQNLNHDAMYWYRQDPGQGLRLIYYSQIVNDFQKGDIAEGYSVSREKKESFPLTVTSAQKNPTAFYLCASIRQGGGNQPQHFGDGTRLSIL.

The chain is built from TRBV5-1 and TRBJ2-1, with D possibly matching TRBD2 (5 bases). The CDR3 has 15 residues. Trimming took off 7 bases at V and 8 bases at J, with 22 bases between the two ends. The V gene's germline CDR1 is SGHRS and CDR2 YFSETQ. The CDR3 nucleotides read TGCGCCAGCGCCACCTCGGACTTCCTTGGCGATGAGCAGTTCTTC. Translating gives CASATSDFLGDEQFF.

The chain links TRBV4-1 to TRBJ1-1, with D tentatively TRBD1 (6 bases). Trimming left V 1 base short and J 4 bases short, with 10 bases between. This CDR3 is 14 amino acids long. Germline lookup yields CDR1 MGHRA and CDR2 YSYEKL. The DNA of the CDR3 is TGCGCCAGCAGCCAAGGGGGGCTCTTCACTGAAGCTTTCTTT. It encodes CASSQGGLFTEAFF.

The chain uses TRBV5-1 and TRBJ2-3, with D perhaps TRBD2 (6 bases). This CDR3 has 14 residues. The V and J ends lost 0 bases and 3 bases respectively, with 8 bases between them. The germline gives CDR1 SGHRS, CDR2 YFSETQ. CDR3 sequence: CASSLDGSTDTQYF. The CDR3, as DNA: TGCGCCAGCAGCTTGGACGGGAGTACAGATACGCAGTATTTT.

J is TRBJ1-5 and V is TRBV27, with TRBD1 as a possible D gene (5 bases). V lost 4 bases, J lost 6 bases, and 13 bases lay in between. Germline V gives CDR1 MNHEY, CDR2 SMNVEV (reference sequence). This CDR3 spans 14 amino acids. This CDR3 is CASSWGVPGQPQHF. CDR3 coding DNA: TGTGCCAGCAGTTGGGGGGTGCCAGGTCAGCCCCAGCATTTT.

The chain carries TRBV7-8 and TRBJ1-5, with 7 bases identical to TRBD1. Germline CDR1 reads SGHVS; CDR2 reads FQNEAQ. V trimming: 5 bases; J trimming: 5 bases; junction bases outside the gene matches: 3. The CDR3 extends over 13 amino acids. The CDR3 here is CASSPGTDQPQHF. As DNA, the CDR3 is TGTGCCAGCAGCCCGGGGACAGATCAGCCCCAGCATTTT.

This chain joins TRBV4-1 and TRBJ2-5; TRBD1 matches at 7 bases. There are 15 residues in the CDR3. Germline assignment: CDR1 MGHRA and CDR2 YSYEKL. The V segment lost 4 bases and the J segment 0 bases; nucleotides outside the gene matches: 5. The CDR3 is CASSLVTGYQETQYF. The CDR3 nucleotides read TGCGCCAGCAGCCTGGTGACAGGGTACCAAGAGACCCAGTACTTC.

This clone was observed a single time. The chain uses TRBV7-2 and TRBJ2-7; TRBD2 matches 8 bases. Germline V gives CDR1 SGHTA, CDR2 FQGNSA. The CDR3 extends over 14 amino acids. V lost 5 bases and J lost 0; bases outside the gene matches: 3. The CDR3 reads CASSPGLDSYEQYF. The CDR3 DNA reads TGTGCCAGCAGCCCGGGACTAGACTCCTACGAGCAGTACTTC.

The chain recombines TRBV5-1 with TRBJ2-1; 7 nucleotides align to TRBD2. The CDR3 has 14 amino acids. The germline gives CDR1 SGHRS, CDR2 YFSETQ. After removal of 5 bases from V and 6 bases from J, the junction contained 8 bases not matched to a gene. CDR3 coding DNA: TGCGCCAGCAGGAAGCAGTCGGGAGGCAATGAGCAGTTCTTC. Encoded protein: CASRKQSGGNEQFF.

This chain links TRBV7-8 with TRBJ1-1, with 8 bases fitting TRBD1. This CDR3 comprises 15 residues. Germline V gene sequence: CDR1 SGHVS, CDR2 FQNEAQ. J lost 3 bases, V lost 5 bases, and 8 bases had no gene match. CDR3 protein: CASSLTGGGYTEAFF. DNA of the CDR3: TGTGCCAGCAGCCTTACAGGGGGAGGGTACACTGAAGCTTTCTTT.

V usage is TRBV9 and J usage is TRBJ2-3; the D gene is possibly TRBD2 (6 bases). Germline V gene sequence: CDR1 SGDLS, CDR2 YYNGEE. The CDR3 sequence is 14 residues long. Trimming took 4 bases from V and 5 from J, leaving 14 bases between them. CDR3 protein: CASSPRAGGDTQYF. For the CDR3, the DNA is TGTGCCAGCAGCCCTCGAGCGGGCGGAGATACGCAGTATTTT. Together with reference TRBV9 and TRBJ2-3, the CDR3 gives the full variable domain: DSGVTQTPKHLITATGQRVTLRCSPRSGDLSVYWYQQSLDQGLQFLIQYYNGEERAKGNILERFSAQQFPDLHSELNLSSLELGDSALYFCASSPRAGGDTQYFGPGTRLTVL.

V and J are TRBV1 and TRBJ2-3; no check of the table's D call, TRBD1, against the DNA was made. TRBV1 is noted as a pseudogene. This CDR3 is 12 amino acids long. DNA for the CDR3: TGCACCAGCAGCCACCACACAGATACGCAGTATTTT. It translates to CTSSHHTDTQYF.

A single count supports this clone. V is TRBV9 and J is TRBJ2-2, with D possibly TRBD1 on 6 matching bases. Trimming cost V 8 bases and J 4 bases, with 9 bases left between them. Germline lookup yields CDR1 SGDLS and CDR2 YYNGEE. This CDR3 comprises 12 residues. The CDR3 DNA reads as TGTGCCAGTCAGGGGACCACCGGGGAGCTGTTTTTT. It specifies CASQGTTGELFF.

The rearrangement links TRBV11-3 to TRBJ1-4, with TRBD1 as a possible D gene (5 bases). This CDR3 is 16 amino acids long. Trimming shortened V by 1 base and J by 8 bases, and 17 bases separated the two germline ends. Germline CDR1 reads SGHNT; CDR2 reads YENEEA. The CDR3 spells CASSLGATGDGEKLFF. DNA for the CDR3: TGTGCCAGCAGCTTAGGTGCCACGGGGGACGGAGAAAAACTGTTTTTT.

This clone was recorded once. The V call is TRBV7-2, the J call TRBJ2-7; TRBD1 aligns across 11 bases. The V gene end was trimmed by 3 bases and the J gene end by 2 bases; junction bases not matched to a gene: 0. Germline lookup yields CDR1 SGHTA and CDR2 FQGNSA. CDR3 size: 14 residues. The CDR3 loop reads CASSLGQGAYEQYF. For the CDR3, the DNA is TGTGCCAGCAGCTTGGGACAGGGGGCCTACGAGCAGTACTTC.

The V call is TRBV6-5, the J call TRBJ1-5, with 9 bases fitting TRBD1. J gave up 3 bases and V 6 bases, and 6 bases lay outside the gene matches. This CDR3 spans 15 amino acids. The V gene's germline CDR1 is MNHEY and CDR2 SVGAGI. Here the CDR3 DNA reads TGTGCCAGCAGGATGGACAGGGGCTACAATCAGCCCCAGCATTTT. It translates to CASRMDRGYNQPQHF.

This clone occurred once. The chain combines TRBV5-4 with TRBJ2-5; 7 bases match TRBD1. The CDR3 is made up of 13 amino acids. J lost 5 bases, V lost 4 bases, and 5 bases had no gene match. Germline V gives CDR1 SGHNT, CDR2 YYREEE (reference sequence). As DNA, the CDR3 is TGTGCCAGCAGCCCCGGGACAGTGGAGACCCAGTACTTC. Amino acid sequence: CASSPGTVETQYF.